Listed below are T cell receptor beta chains from one sample, sequenced in a study of blood T cell repertoires in COVID-19. Clones were read by immunoSEQ multiplex PCR, and TCRdb kept only the in-frame ones, dropping some. The repertoire has approximately 110,000 clones, around 87% of them found once; the top ten carry about 34%. The sample comprised peripheral blood. These TCRs come from a woman of 80 years or more with acute or convalescent COVID-19. CDR3s leave out the opening cysteine and the closing phenylalanine or tryptophan. A D gene is named only where the DNA matches it firmly.

D gene	V gene	J gene	CDR3 protein
TRBD2	TRBV11-3	TRBJ2-1	ASSLDGGAWNEQF
TRBD1	TRBV6-2/TRBV6-3	TRBJ1-5	ASSYATGRNSNQPQH
TRBD1	TRBV5-6	TRBJ2-7	ASSRLTGSYEQY
TRBD2	TRBV6-5	TRBJ2-1	ASRASGGVPNEQF
TRBD1	TRBV4-1	TRBJ1-3	ASRPPGQGNTIY
TRBD1	TRBV3-1/TRBV3-2	TRBJ2-7	ASSSQGSYEQY
TRBD2	TRBV4-1	TRBJ2-5	ASSQDGLAGGGETQY
TRBD1	TRBV19	TRBJ2-2	ASTPGTGSTGELF
-	TRBV9	TRBJ2-6	ASSVDPHSGANVLT
-	TRBV10-1	TRBJ1-1	ASSQTREHTEAF
TRBD2	TRBV18	TRBJ2-1	ASSPRLAGGHSSYNEQF
-	TRBV5-8	TRBJ1-3	ASSLGQFSGNTIY
-	TRBV14	TRBJ2-7	ASSQDNEGYEQY
-	TRBV4-1	TRBJ1-1	ASSQSARDTEAF
-	TRBV18	TRBJ2-7	ASSPRGQTEQY
-	TRBV27	TRBJ1-1	ASSPTRTVGTEAF
-	TRBV28	TRBJ2-5	ASSSSGYQETQY
TRBD1	TRBV6-5	TRBJ1-4	ASSYGGGGREKLF
TRBD1	TRBV4-1	TRBJ1-1	ASSPGTGGASF
TRBD1	TRBV5-6	TRBJ2-7	ASREQGPSYEQY
-	TRBV18	TRBJ1-4	ASSPSGGWAEKLF
-	TRBV28	TRBJ2-2	ASLGGARVGELF
TRBD1	TRBV5-6	TRBJ1-2	ASSPQGQYGYT
TRBD1	TRBV6-5	TRBJ1-1	ASRTGNTEAF
TRBD1	TRBV18	TRBJ1-5	ASSPYRGSNQPQH
TRBD1	TRBV7-6	TRBJ1-2	ASSAGQAGDYGYT
TRBD1	TRBV28	TRBJ2-7	ASLSRDSHYEQY
-	TRBV11-2	TRBJ1-1	ASSSTVVNAEAF
-	TRBV7-8	TRBJ1-6	ASSYLLQDSSYNSPLH
-	TRBV30	TRBJ1-4	AWKIQNNEKLF
-	TRBV6-6	TRBJ1-6	ASSKTNSNSPLH
-	TRBV10-3	TRBJ1-5	AISESRQTNQPQH
TRBD1	TRBV24-1	TRBJ2-1	ATGQGSFEQF
-	TRBV10-2	TRBJ1-2	ASRNRDNYGYT
TRBD2	TRBV28	TRBJ2-3	ASSLAGGLAGDTQY
TRBD2	TRBV5-1	TRBJ2-3	ASSFWPSGGASTDTQY
TRBD1	TRBV6-2/TRBV6-3	TRBJ1-1	ASSYYRGNTEAF
TRBD1	TRBV5-1	TRBJ1-1	ASSTGTGNTEAF
TRBD2	TRBV11-2	TRBJ2-5	ASSLAGDLETQY
TRBD1	TRBV18	TRBJ2-7	ASSPAGGYEQY
-	TRBV7-9	TRBJ1-6	ASSPPGLMNSPLH